A single sample gave rise to the 4 T cell receptor beta chains below, sequenced in a study of cytomegalovirus exposure and HLA in healthy donors. The data were produced by immunoSEQ multiplex PCR, yet TCRdb's version contains in-frame clones alone and is incomplete. This sample has 260,000 or so clones, with 90% found just once. The sample consisted of PBMCs. These receptors originate from a woman in her twenties or thirties in good health and CMV-seronegative.

This chain uses TRBV5-1 with TRBJ2-5; tentative D call: TRBD1 (5 bases). Germline CDR1 and CDR2: SGHRS and YFSETQ. The CDR3 is 15 residues long. V dropped 0 bases and J dropped 5 bases, with 14 bases sitting between them. This chain's CDR3 is CASSLALGREETQYF. CDR3 coding DNA: TGCGCCAGCAGCTTGGCCTTGGGGCGTGAGGAGACCCAGTACTTC.

Note on this clone: An end of the junction differs from the germline gene, which may be a read error. Other nucleotide sequences in the sample specify the same CDR3. The chain recombines TRBV4-3 with TRBJ2-3, with 13 positions matching TRBD2. The CDR3 totals 15 residues. Germline V gene lookup returns CDR1 LGHNA and CDR2 YSLEER. As DNA, the CDR3 is TGCGCCAGCAGTCAAGGACTAGCGGGAGCAGATACGCAGTATTTT. The encoded protein is CASSQGLAGADTQYF.

The chain has TRBV5-1 and TRBJ2-5, with 8 bases fitting TRBD2. V lost 1 base, J lost 7 bases, and 6 bases stayed unmatched. CDR1 and CDR2 (germline): SGHRS, YFSETQ. The CDR3 runs to 14 residues. Written as DNA, the CDR3 is TGCGCCAGCAGCTTGCCGGGAGGGCAGGGGACCCAGTACTTC. Protein: CASSLPGGQGTQYF.

The genes are TRBV29-1 and TRBJ2-1, with a tentative D call TRBD1 (5 bases). Germline V gene data show CDR1 as SQVTM and CDR2 as ANQGSEA. V shed 7 bases and J shed 2 bases, with 12 bases lying between them. The CDR3 is made up of 13 amino acids. The CDR3 region has the DNA TGCAGCGCAACAGACAGACCCTACAATGAGCAGTTCTTC. Its protein is CSATDRPYNEQFF.